The 3 T cell receptor beta chains in this list originate from one sample, sequenced in a study of neurological immune-mediated disorders. TCRdb independently ran MiXCR on the 5' RACE reads; one entry per CDR3 protein. The repertoire holds 31,000 or so distinct CDR3 sequences, around 1.5% seen once, with about 9% in the top ten. Sequenced: PBMCs. These receptors were taken from a woman in her 30s with multiple sclerosis.

The table lists this clonotype with a count of one. V and J are TRBV15 and TRBJ1-1; TRBD1 might be the D (6 bases). This CDR3 spans 15 amino acids. Trimming left V 1 base short and J 2 bases short, with 11 bases between. Germline V gene sequence: CDR1 LNHNV, CDR2 YYDKDF (reference sequence). The CDR3, as DNA: TGTGCCACCAGCAGAGGGAGGACAGTTAACACTGAAGCTTTCTTT. Translated: CATSRGRTVNTEAFF.

This clonotype was counted ten times or more. The chain recombines TRBV2 with TRBJ2-7; D call uncertain. The CDR3 sequence is 12 residues long. CDR1 is SNHLY, CDR2 FYNNEI, per germline. The V and J ends lost 4 bases and 3 bases respectively, with 7 bases between them. The CDR3 protein is CASSVSHYEQYF. The CDR3 DNA is TGTGCCAGCAGTGTAAGTCACTACGAGCAGTACTTC. The variable domain in full, completed from reference TRBV2 and TRBJ2-7, reads EPEVTQTPSHQVTQMGQEVILRCVPISNHLYFYWYRQILGQKVEFLVSFYNNEISEKSEIFDDQFSVERPDGSNFTLKIRSTKLEDSAMYFCASSVSHYEQYFGPGTRLTVT.

The sample holds many counts of this clonotype. The chain links TRBV5-5 to TRBJ2-5; 10 bases are a match to TRBD2. Looked up from germline, CDR1 is SGHKS and CDR2 is YYEKEE (reference sequence). Trimming removed 2 bases from V and 5 bases from J; junction bases left unmatched: 6. The CDR3 spans 15 residues. CDR3 nucleotide sequence: TGTGCCAGCAGCTTAAGCGGGGGGGGAAGGGAGACCCAGTACTTC. Translation: CASSLSGGGRETQYF.